The source of this T cell receptor beta chain is a study of regulatory T cells in long-lasting Graves disease. Study outcomes and limitations: Accuracy might have suffered from few samples.

This sample's time point: newly diagnosed GD, antithyroid drugs for less than 3 months. Making the TCR library involved RNA that had been extracted from PBMCs. Investigators prepared the TCR beta libraries by applying iRepertoire HTBI primers and Arm-PCR of CDR3 regions. One entry per CDR3 protein results from TCRdb running MiXCR on the multiplex PCR reads. The table records roughly 520,000 distinct CDR3 sequences, about 11% of them present only once. This clonotype was seen at least ten times. Its specificity is not known. V trimming: 4 bases; J trimming: 4 bases; junction bases outside the gene matches: 4. This CDR3 comprises 14 residues. Germline V gene data show CDR1 as MNHEY and CDR2 as SMNVEV (reference sequence). This sample also appeared in a second study, on T cells in Graves' hyperthyroidism and ophthalmopathy. That work states: A first-round RT-PCR of the TCR CDR3 used the HTBI primer set. A model of 13 V-J features distinguished ophthalmopathy from stable hyperthyroidism.

Sequencing was performed on peripheral blood mononuclear cells (PBMCs), taken at new diagnosis, from a patient treated with antithyroid drugs. The chain recombines TRBV27 with TRBJ2-4, with 7 bases matching TRBD1. The sequence was obtained from a woman in her twenties or thirties with Graves disease. The CDR3 protein is CASSSQTGKNIQYF. CDR3 DNA: TGTGCCAGCAGTTCCCAGACAGGGAAAAACATTCAGTACTTC.